This note documents a single TCR beta chain sequence. The CDR3 loop spans 14 amino acids. V lost 3 bases, J lost 4 bases, and 15 bases lay in between. From germline, CDR1 is DFQATT and CDR2 SNEGSKA (reference sequence). The data were obtained in a study of blood T cell repertoires in COVID-19. Study-level background: Spain, Italy and the United States supplied samples that represented acute and convalescent COVID-19. T cells, B-cell-depleted T cells, or PBMCs provided the cDNA or gDNA that served as material.

Original analysis: Amplification of reference gene primers provided the estimated nucleated cell counts. Sequencing was performed with immunoSEQ multiplex PCR; in TCRdb, only in-frame clones are kept and a portion is missing. D and trimming were read from the DNA, whereas the V and J calls and clone size are those reported in that table. The data hold about 400,000 clones, with about 89% observed a single time. The TCR was taken from a man in his forties or fifties with acute or convalescent COVID-19. The chain has TRBV20-1 and TRBJ1-2, with D possibly matching TRBD1 (6 bases). Source material: peripheral blood. CDR3 region: CSASLQGRPYGYTF. As DNA, the CDR3 is TGCAGTGCTAGTCTTCAGGGGCGCCCCTATGGCTACACCTTC.